Following are 20 T cell receptor beta chains from one sample sequenced in a study of cytotoxic CD8 clonotypes in ibrutinib-treated CLL. Clones were read by immunoSEQ multiplex PCR, and TCRdb kept only the in-frame ones, dropping some. In the table there are 140,000 or so clones, about 80% of which are singletons. The sequencing used PBMCs, collected after 12 months of ibrutinib treatment. The receptor set was obtained from a human donor with chronic lymphocytic leukemia.

This chain uses TRBV5-6 with TRBJ2-5; D call uncertain. In germline, CDR1 is SGHDT, CDR2 YYEEEE. CDR3 length: 14 amino acids. V lost 1 base and J lost 1, with 8 bases in between. In DNA, the CDR3 is TGTGCCAGCAGCTTGATAGCAATCCAAGAGACCCAGTACTTC. Its translation is CASSLIAIQETQYF. Full variable domain (rest looked up from reference TRBV5-6 and TRBJ2-5): DAGVTQSPTHLIKTRGQQVTLRCSPKSGHDTVSWYQQALGQGPQFIFQYYEEEERQRGNFPDRFSGHQFPNYSSELNVNALLLGDSALYLCASSLIAIQETQYFGPGTRLLVL.

The chain carries TRBV19 and TRBJ2-5; a weak D match, TRBD1 (6 bases). Trimming took off 1 base at V and 2 bases at J, with 11 bases between the two ends. CDR1 LNHDA and CDR2 SQIVND come from the germline V gene (reference sequence). There are 15 residues in the CDR3. CDR3 nucleotide sequence: TGTGCCAGTAGTATAGGAGGACAGATACAAGAGACCCAGTACTTC. Amino acids: CASSIGGQIQETQYF.

The genes are TRBV1 and TRBJ1-4; the table gives TRBD1 as D, unverified against the DNA. TRBV1 corresponds to a pseudogene. The CDR3 spans 13 residues. The CDR3 sequence: CTSSSHPREKLFF. The CDR3 region has the DNA TGCACCAGCAGCTCTCACCCCAGGGAAAAACTGTTTTTT.

The chain recombines TRBV27 with TRBJ2-3, with 7 bases identical to TRBD1. J lost 6 bases, V lost 2 bases, and 17 bases had no gene match. There are 18 residues in the CDR3. Germline V gene lookup returns CDR1 MNHEY and CDR2 SMNVEV (reference sequence). Here the CDR3 reads CASSLPLSSGGQVDTQYF. The CDR3 region has the DNA TGTGCCAGCAGTTTACCCCTCTCGTCAGGGGGACAAGTGGATACGCAGTATTTT.

The rearrangement uses TRBV27 and TRBJ2-5, with TRBD2 identical over 7 bases. There are 19 residues in the CDR3. V lost 0 bases, J lost 4 bases, and 17 bases stayed unmatched. Germline CDR1 reads MNHEY; CDR2 reads SMNVEV (reference sequence). The CDR3 loop reads CASSLSIPGAGATGETQYF. DNA of the CDR3: TGTGCCAGCAGTTTATCCATCCCCGGGGCGGGAGCCACGGGAGAGACCCAGTACTTC.

This clone was counted once. Additional DNA sequences in this sample encode the identical CDR3. The rearrangement uses TRBV7-8 and TRBJ2-3; D gene ambiguous. This CDR3 is 13 amino acids long. Germline V gene data show CDR1 as SGHVS and CDR2 as FQNEAQ. V was cut by 1 base and J by 1 base, with 3 bases left in between. In DNA, the CDR3 is TGTGCCAGCAGCTTAGGTGGCACAGATACGCAGTATTTT. The encoded protein is CASSLGGTDTQYF.

This chain links TRBV4-3 with TRBJ2-7, with D unresolved. Germline loops: CDR1 LGHNA, CDR2 YSLEER. The CDR3 has 14 residues. With 4 bases removed from V and 0 bases from J, the gap between germline ends came to 10 bases. The DNA of the CDR3 is TGCGCCAGCAGCCTCGCGGACCACTCCTACGAGCAGTACTTC. It translates to CASSLADHSYEQYF.

The V and J genes are TRBV27 and TRBJ2-7; D possibly corresponds to TRBD1 (5 bases). Germline V gene lookup returns CDR1 MNHEY and CDR2 SMNVEV (reference sequence). Trimming took 5 bases from V and 7 from J, leaving 18 bases between them. The CDR3 runs 14 residues. CDR3: CASSVDQGGVEQYF. The CDR3 nucleotides read TGTGCCAGCAGTGTGGACCAGGGTGGTGTTGAGCAGTACTTC.

The chain links TRBV7-8 to TRBJ1-1, with D perhaps matching TRBD1 (5 bases). Per the germline V gene, CDR1 is SGHVS and CDR2 is FQNEAQ. This CDR3 comprises 13 residues. The ends were cut back, 5 bases at V and 3 bases at J, with 10 bases in the middle. The CDR3 here is CASSPDRYTEAFF. CDR3 nucleotides: TGTGCCAGCAGCCCTGACAGATACACTGAAGCTTTCTTT.

The chain couples TRBV10-3 to TRBJ1-2; D call uncertain. V was trimmed by 5 bases and J by 4 bases, leaving 14 bases between them. Germline CDR1 is ENHRY and CDR2 is SYGVKD. The CDR3 runs 14 residues. Here the CDR3 reads CAISPTGQPYGYTF. The CDR3 DNA follows: TGTGCCATCAGTCCCACCGGGCAGCCCTATGGCTACACCTTC.

V and J are TRBV27 and TRBJ2-1; the D gene is possibly TRBD1 (6 bases). The V end lost 8 bases, the J end lost 9 bases, and 14 bases lay between the germline ends. CDR3 length: 12 amino acids. Germline V gene lookup returns CDR1 MNHEY and CDR2 SMNVEV (reference sequence). CDR3 bases: TGTGCCAGCGGGGGCCATCGGGGTGAGCAGTTCTTC. Translating gives CASGGHRGEQFF.

The V and J genes are TRBV12-5 and TRBJ1-5, with TRBD1 identical over 8 bases. V trimming: 3 bases; J trimming: 5 bases; junction bases outside the gene matches: 9. Per the germline V gene, CDR1 is LGHNT and CDR2 is FRNRAP. CDR3 size: 16 residues. The CDR3 is CASGFRDRSSHQPQHF. The DNA of the CDR3 is TGTGCTAGTGGTTTCCGGGACAGGAGTTCCCATCAGCCCCAGCATTTT.

The chain uses TRBV7-9 and TRBJ1-4, with 7 bases lining up with TRBD1. The CDR3 length is 15 residues. V was clipped by 5 bases and J by 4 bases; unmatched bases: 7. Germline V gene data show CDR1 as SEHNR and CDR2 as FQNEAQ (reference sequence). This CDR3 is CASSPWDSFNEKLFF. Here the CDR3 DNA reads TGTGCCAGCAGCCCCTGGGACAGTTTTAATGAAAAACTGTTTTTT.

This chain links TRBV7-9 with TRBJ2-3; 9 bases align to TRBD1. V lost 5 bases and J lost 2; bases outside the gene matches: 8. The length of the CDR3 is 16 residues. Germline-derived CDR1 and CDR2 are SEHNR and FQNEAQ (reference sequence). The CDR3 DNA follows: TGTGCCAGCAGCCCGGGACAGGGAATTTACACAGATACGCAGTATTTT. This encodes CASSPGQGIYTDTQYF.

The chain has TRBV11-2 and TRBJ2-5, with D unclear. The CDR3 runs to 17 residues. CDR1 is SGHAT and CDR2 is FQNNGV in the germline V gene. The V and J ends lost 1 base and 5 bases respectively, with 20 bases between them. The CDR3 loop is CASSLGWLDWHSETQYF. In nucleotides, the CDR3 is TGTGCCAGCAGCTTAGGCTGGCTTGATTGGCATTCGGAGACCCAGTACTTC.

The gene calls are TRBV6-5 and TRBJ2-5, with 9 bases lining up with TRBD2. The CDR3 contains 15 residues. Germline values: CDR1 MNHEY, CDR2 SVGAGI. The V and J ends lost 6 bases and 5 bases, in that order; junction bases with no gene match: 10. The CDR3 coding sequence is TGTGCCAGCAGGGAGACTAGCGGCCGGCGGGAGACCCAGTACTTC. Translating gives CASRETSGRRETQYF.

The chain employs TRBV13 and TRBJ2-7; no firm D call. This CDR3 has 13 amino acids. The germline V gene encodes CDR1 PRHDT and CDR2 FYEKMQ (reference sequence). The V gene lost 5 bases and the J gene lost 3 bases, with 11 bases spanning the gap. The CDR3 region is CASSPTPNYEQYF. CDR3 sequence (DNA): TGTGCCAGCAGCCCCACACCCAACTACGAGCAGTACTTC.

J is TRBJ2-1 and V is TRBV5-6; D is possibly TRBD1 (6 bases). The CDR3 totals 15 residues. Germline loops: CDR1 SGHDT, CDR2 YYEEEE. The V end lost 6 bases, the J end lost 1 base, and 14 bases lay between the germline ends. The CDR3 nucleotides read TGTGCCAGCAACGCAAGGGGGTTTTCCTACAATGAGCAGTTCTTC. Encoded protein: CASNARGFSYNEQFF.

This clone was counted between two and nine times. V gene TRBV28 combines with J gene TRBJ1-2; D not certain. CDR1 and CDR2 (germline): MDHEN, SYDVKM. Trimming removed 4 bases at V and 2 bases at J, with 14 bases between. CDR3 length: 15 amino acids. The CDR3 here is CASSSLTRRNYGYTF. The CDR3, as DNA: TGTGCCAGCAGTTCCCTAACTAGGAGAAACTATGGCTACACCTTC.

This clone was recorded only once. The V and J genes are TRBV13 and TRBJ2-1; 7 bases map to TRBD2. CDR1 is PRHDT and CDR2 is FYEKMQ in the germline V gene (reference sequence). The CDR3 consists of 15 residues. V shed 6 bases and J 4 bases; nucleotides not matched to a gene: 9. Here the CDR3 reads CASRKAGTKYNEQFF. The CDR3 coding sequence is TGTGCCAGCAGAAAGGCCGGGACTAAGTACAATGAGCAGTTCTTC.